The 12 T cell receptor beta chains below were found in one sample sequenced in a study of human CD8 memory T cell subsets. The term TPEX covered CCR7+ PD-1+ TIGIT+ early memory CD8+ T cells that had exhausted-like traits. UMI-labeled 5' RACE was the method by which TCR beta libraries were made. TCRdb re-called the 5' RACE reads; every CDR3 protein appears as one record, without DNA. This sample lists several thousand distinct CDR3 sequences; its ten largest clones have about 15%. Sequenced: CD8+ T cells from PBMCs. These TCRs come from a human donor in good health.

V gene TRBV7-6 combines with J gene TRBJ2-7; TCRdb gives TRBD1 as the D gene, but with no DNA this cannot be confirmed. The CDR3 covers 14 residues. Germline V gene data show CDR1 as SGHVS and CDR2 as FNYEAQ. This chain's CDR3 is CASSDRGQGYEQYF. The full variable domain, in which reference TRBV7-6 and TRBJ2-7 provide the parts outside the CDR3, is GAGVSQSPRYKVTKRGQDVALRCDPISGHVSLYWYRQALGQGPEFLTYFNYEAQQDKSGLPNDRFSAERPEGSISTLTIQRTEQRDSAMYRCASSDRGQGYEQYFGPGTRLTVT.

This chain connects TRBV7-8 to TRBJ2-2. This CDR3 spans 14 amino acids. Germline assignment: CDR1 SGHVS and CDR2 FQNEAQ. CDR3 loop: CASTGIKNTGELFF.

This clonotype is classed as medium-sized by frequency. The genes are TRBV15 and TRBJ2-7. This CDR3 has 14 amino acids. Germline V gene sequence: CDR1 LNHNV, CDR2 YYDKDF (reference sequence). The CDR3 sequence is CATSRDSTSHEQYF.

This chain links TRBV9 with TRBJ2-1; TCRdb reports TRBD1, a call that lacks DNA to check it against. Germline V gene lookup returns CDR1 SGDLS and CDR2 YYNGEE. The CDR3 consists of 15 residues. The CDR3 loop reads CASSQTGGGQNEQFF.

This clonotype shows up as medium-sized by frequency. This sequence joins TRBV28 and TRBJ2-1; the D gene TCRdb calls, TRBD2, cannot be checked with no DNA. Germline CDR1 reads MDHEN; CDR2 reads SYDVKM. This CDR3 has 15 amino acids. The CDR3 region is CASSLLASGGNEQFF.

The chain has TRBV4-3 and TRBJ2-7; the TCRdb D gene call, TRBD1, has no DNA to confirm it. CDR3 length: 14 amino acids. Germline V CDR1 and CDR2: LGHNA, YSLEER. The CDR3: CASSQDRDTYEQYF.

The J gene is TRBJ1-3, the V gene TRBV14; TCRdb's D call, TRBD1, is unchecked because there is no DNA. This CDR3 is 17 amino acids long. The germline V gene has CDR1 SGHDN and CDR2 FVKESK. The CDR3 reads CASSQRQGAVAGNTIYF.

Judged by frequency, this clonotype is medium-sized. The chain has TRBV20-1 and TRBJ2-7; TCRdb's D call, TRBD2, is unchecked because there is no DNA. The CDR3 totals 14 residues. The germline gives CDR1 DFQATT, CDR2 SNEGSKA (reference sequence). CDR3 loop: CSARDRGVSYEQYF.

This clonotype is identified as medium-sized from frequency. The rearrangement links TRBV4-3 to TRBJ1-2; with no DNA, the TCRdb D assignment of TRBD1 cannot be verified. The CDR3 has 16 residues. Germline CDR1 LGHNA, CDR2 YSLEER. Here the CDR3 reads CASSQDFGDRVYGYTF.

This clonotype is classed as large by frequency. This chain joins TRBV6-6 and TRBJ2-1; TCRdb reports TRBD2, a call that lacks DNA to check it against. The CDR3 is made up of 15 amino acids. Looked up from germline, CDR1 is MNHNY and CDR2 is SVGAGI (reference sequence). CDR3 protein: CASMSRTSGRGEQFF.

The chain joins TRBV3-1 to TRBJ2-7. The length of the CDR3 is 13 residues. Germline V lookup: CDR1 LGHDT, CDR2 YNNKEL (reference sequence). CDR3 in amino acids: CASSQDLVHEQYF.

The chain employs TRBV5-1 and TRBJ2-1. Germline values: CDR1 SGHRS, CDR2 YFSETQ. The CDR3 is 15 residues long. CDR3 sequence reads: CASSSLGNSYNEQFF.